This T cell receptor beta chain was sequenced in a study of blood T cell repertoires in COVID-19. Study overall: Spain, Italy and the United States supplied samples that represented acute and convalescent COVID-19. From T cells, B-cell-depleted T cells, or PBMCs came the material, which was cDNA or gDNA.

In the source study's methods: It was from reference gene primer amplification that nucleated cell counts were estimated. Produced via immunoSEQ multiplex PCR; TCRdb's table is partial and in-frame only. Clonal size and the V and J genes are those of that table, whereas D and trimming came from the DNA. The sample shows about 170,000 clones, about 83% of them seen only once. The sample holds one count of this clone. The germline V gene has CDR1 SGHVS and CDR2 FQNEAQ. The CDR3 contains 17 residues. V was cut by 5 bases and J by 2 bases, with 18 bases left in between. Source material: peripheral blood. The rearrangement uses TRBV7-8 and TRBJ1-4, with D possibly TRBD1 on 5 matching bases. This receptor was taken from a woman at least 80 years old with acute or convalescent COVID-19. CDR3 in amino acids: CASSPYLGLATNEKLFF. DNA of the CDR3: TGTGCCAGCAGCCCCTATTTGGGGCTCGCCACTAATGAAAAACTGTTTTTT.